This TCR beta chain was identified in a study of cytomegalovirus exposure and HLA in healthy donors. About the research overall: Researchers previously reported finding 100 million or so unique TCR beta sequences from roughly 200 million T cells.

PCR amplification relied on 60 Vbeta primers (plus 13 Jbeta primers). The table came from immunoSEQ multiplex PCR; TCRdb's copy has only in-frame clones and leaves some out. Found here are approximately 190,000 clones, 70% to 85% of them singletons; the top ten hold 0.098%. Germline-derived CDR1 and CDR2 are MNHNS and SASEGT. V gave up 8 bases and J gave up 0 bases; unmatched junction bases: 2. The length of the CDR3 is 14 residues. The sample comprised PBMCs. The receptor's source is a boy between 2 and 15 years old in good health and CMV-seronegative. V gene TRBV6-1 combines with J gene TRBJ1-4, with 8 bases identical to TRBD1. The CDR3 DNA sequence: TGTGCCAGCGAACAGGGGGCAACTAATGAAAAACTGTTTTTT. Translating gives CASEQGATNEKLFF.